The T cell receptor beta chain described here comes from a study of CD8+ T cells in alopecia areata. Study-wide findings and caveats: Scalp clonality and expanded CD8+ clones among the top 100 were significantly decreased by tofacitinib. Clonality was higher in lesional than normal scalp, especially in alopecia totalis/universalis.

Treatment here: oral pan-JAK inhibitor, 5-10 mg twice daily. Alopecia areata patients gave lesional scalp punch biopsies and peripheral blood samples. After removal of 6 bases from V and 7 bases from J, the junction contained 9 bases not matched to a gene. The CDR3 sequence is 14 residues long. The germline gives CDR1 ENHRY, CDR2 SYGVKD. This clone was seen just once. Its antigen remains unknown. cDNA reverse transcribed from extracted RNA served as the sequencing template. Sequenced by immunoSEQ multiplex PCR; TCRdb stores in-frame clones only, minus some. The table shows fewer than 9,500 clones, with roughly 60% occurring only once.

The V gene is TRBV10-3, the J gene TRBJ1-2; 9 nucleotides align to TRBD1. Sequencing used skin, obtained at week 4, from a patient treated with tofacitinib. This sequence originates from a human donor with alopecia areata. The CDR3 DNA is TGTGCCATCAGGATACAACAGGGGGCAGGTGGCTACACCTTC. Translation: CAIRIQQGAGGYTF.